This section outlines one T cell receptor beta chain sequence together with its context. What it recognizes is unknown. These data are taken from a study of shared clonotypes between healthy human individuals. Overall study findings and caveats: Exclusively blood specimens were collected; tissue repertoires likely differ.

Repertoires were generated with immunoSEQ multiplex PCR, while TCRdb's copy carries only in-frame clones and drops some. The table has 2 million to 2.5 million clones, under 97% seen once. The CDR3 is made up of 14 amino acids. Trimming left V 6 bases short and J 8 bases short, with 16 bases between. Germline CDR1 and CDR2: MNHNY and SVGAGI (reference sequence). This sequence was found in a man aged 18 to 30 in good health. This chain uses TRBV6-6 with TRBJ1-4, with D perhaps matching TRBD1 (6 bases). The sequencing input was naive CD4+ T cells sorted from blood. The subset is: CD45RA+ positively selected. The CDR3 coding sequence is TGTGCCAGCAGCCTCGGGGGGGGCGGCGAAAAACTGTTTTTT. Amino acid sequence: CASSLGGGGEKLFF.